The rows below give T cell receptor beta chains drawn from one sample of a study of T-cell memory formation after mild COVID-19. TCRdb called the 5' RACE reads again in MiXCR, with one record for every CDR3 protein. The table shows 100,000 to 130,000 distinct CDR3 sequences, with roughly a sixth occurring only once. Sequenced: PBMCs or a T cell subset sorted from them (not recorded which). The receptors stem from a man younger than 30 who had mild COVID-19 (a few samples of this study predate the infection). Cell type and time point are not known. The CDR3 runs from the conserved cysteine through the conserved F or W. The D gene is left open where the match is weak. Clone size is not always given. Where it is, it says once, few, many or a class for expanded clones.

j_gene	v_gene	abundance	d_gene	CDR3aa	CDR3nt
TRBJ2-2	TRBV5-1	few	TRBD2	CASSLSGTNTGELFF	TGCGCCAGCAGCTTGAGCGGGACGAACACCGGGGAGCTGTTTTTT
TRBJ1-6	TRBV6-5	-	-	CASSGTEGISNSPLHF	TGTGCCAGCAGTGGAACCGAGGGTATTAGTAATTCACCCCTCCACTTT
TRBJ2-2	TRBV15	-	TRBD1	CATSRGQGKAGELFF	TGTGCCACCAGCCGCGGACAGGGGAAGGCCGGGGAGCTGTTTTTT
TRBJ2-1	TRBV7-9	few	TRBD1	CASSRGTMGQGIYNEQFF	TGTGCCAGCAGCCGAGGTACCATGGGACAGGGGATCTACAATGAGCAGTTCTTC
TRBJ2-5	TRBV29-1	-	-	CSEQGLVEGRETQYF	TGCAGCGAACAGGGGCTGGTGGAGGGTCGAGAGACCCAGTACTTC
TRBJ1-2	TRBV12-3/TRBV12-4	-	-	CASSFNGDGYTF	TGTGCCAGCAGTTTTAATGGGGACGGCTACACCTTC
TRBJ2-1	TRBV12-3/TRBV12-4	-	TRBD1	CASRDRGPKYNEQFF	TGTGCCAGCAGGGACAGGGGGCCTAAGTACAATGAGCAGTTCTTC
TRBJ1-6	TRBV6-5	-	TRBD1	CASSSLGQANNSPLHF	TGTGCCAGCAGCTCCCTCGGACAGGCTAATAATTCACCCCTCCACTTT
TRBJ1-1	TRBV29-1	many	TRBD1	CSAGQGVATEAFF	TGCAGCGCAGGACAGGGGGTAGCCACTGAAGCTTTCTTT
TRBJ2-1	TRBV20-1	-	TRBD2	CSAPSERGGRNEQFF	TGCAGTGCCCCTTCGGAGCGGGGGGGCAGGAATGAGCAGTTCTTC
TRBJ2-2	TRBV12-3/TRBV12-4	-	-	CASSLSGTWGTGELFF	TGTGCCAGCAGTTTAAGTGGGACATGGGGCACCGGGGAGCTGTTTTTT
TRBJ2-2	TRBV5-1	-	-	CASSRGASLTGELFF	TGCGCCAGCAGCAGGGGAGCTAGCCTCACCGGGGAGCTGTTTTTT
TRBJ1-1	TRBV5-1	few	-	CASSPQPLGTEAFF	TGCGCCAGCAGCCCACAGCCTCTGGGCACTGAAGCTTTCTTT
TRBJ1-1	TRBV5-1	-	-	CASSLATNRDTEAFF	TGCGCCAGCAGCTTGGCAACCAACAGGGACACTGAAGCTTTCTTT
TRBJ2-7	TRBV6-6	few	TRBD2	CASSYPLGRSYEQYF	TGTGCCAGCAGTTACCCGCTCGGGAGGAGCTACGAGCAGTACTTC
TRBJ2-1	TRBV12-3/TRBV12-4	-	-	CASTSRGVNEQFF	TGTGCCAGCACCTCAAGGGGGGTCAATGAGCAGTTCTTC
TRBJ2-3	TRBV2	-	-	CASSRDGSTDTQYF	TGTGCCAGCAGTAGAGACGGGAGCACAGATACGCAGTATTTT
TRBJ2-5	TRBV7-3	-	-	CASSLGGAYGETQYF	TGTGCCAGCAGCTTAGGGGGGGCCTATGGGGAGACCCAGTACTTC
TRBJ2-2	TRBV25-1	-	TRBD2	CASYGGITGELFF	TGTGCCAGCTACGGGGGGATCACCGGGGAGCTGTTTTTT
TRBJ2-6	TRBV27	-	TRBD1	CASSTPTGVKSGANVLTF	TGTGCCAGCAGCACACCGACAGGGGTTAAGTCTGGGGCCAACGTCCTGACTTTC
TRBJ1-6	TRBV21-1	-	-	CASSKARPYNSPLHF	TGTGCCAGCAGCAAAGCGCGGCCCTATAATTCACCCCTCCACTTT
TRBJ2-3	TRBV7-2	many	TRBD2	CASSLGLAGGPSSTDTQYF	TGTGCCAGCAGCTTAGGGCTAGCGGGGGGCCCTTCTAGCACAGATACGCAGTATTTT
TRBJ2-6	TRBV6-5	-	TRBD2	CASSYWGRGSGANVLTF	TGTGCCAGCAGTTACTGGGGGAGGGGCTCTGGGGCCAACGTCCTGACTTTC
TRBJ1-2	TRBV11-1	few	-	CASSLWREGYTF	TGTGCCAGCAGCTTATGGAGAGAGGGCTACACCTTC
TRBJ1-1	TRBV4-3	few	-	CASSPPRGSDFF	TGCGCCAGCAGCCCCCCAAGGGGATCGGATTTCTTT
TRBJ2-3	TRBV5-1	-	-	CASSIYLTDTQYF	TGCGCCAGCAGCATCTACTTGACAGATACGCAGTATTTT
TRBJ2-1	TRBV7-2	-	-	CASSLGGPTGEQFF	TGTGCCAGCAGCCTGGGGGGACCGACCGGTGAGCAGTTCTTC